The entry that follows covers one T cell receptor beta chain sequence. Antigen unknown. The data were obtained in a study of tumor-infiltrating lymphocytes in glioblastoma multiforme. Study observations and caveats: No surface-marker sorting into functional T cell subtypes was done. The TCR and somatic mutation analysis included just one glioblastoma patient. RNA-based TCR sequencing may distort clone frequencies, since cells carry unequal TCR transcript numbers.

TCRB libraries came from RNA via three nested multiplex PCR rounds. No unique molecular identifiers were described for these TCRB libraries. TCRdb ran MiXCR on the multiplex PCR reads and lists one entry per CDR3 protein. The data show fewer than 25,000 distinct CDR3 sequences, with 60% to 80% seen just once and approximately 20% held by the top ten. The ends lost 6 bases at V and 6 bases at J; junction bases unmatched: 14. The V gene's germline CDR1 is SQVTM and CDR2 ANQGSEA. The CDR3 contains 15 residues. Sequences were obtained from peripheral blood. This TCR derives from a male donor with glioblastoma. The chain employs TRBV29-1 and TRBJ2-1; 7 nucleotides align to TRBD2. Here the CDR3 DNA reads TGCAGCGTAGCCATACTAGCGACTCGGCGCAATGAGCAGTTCTTC. Translating gives CSVAILATRRNEQFF.